The 13 T cell receptor beta chains below were found in one sample sequenced in a study of cytotoxic CD8 clonotypes in ibrutinib-treated CLL. The repertoire was sequenced with immunoSEQ multiplex PCR; TCRdb's copy has only in-frame clones and lacks some. The sample records around 77,000 clones, 65% to 85% being singletons. Sequences were derived from PBMCs, sampled at disease progression, from a patient treated with ibrutinib. The receptors come from a human donor with chronic lymphocytic leukemia.

This clone occurred a few times. The chain carries TRBV5-1 and TRBJ2-3; D is ambiguous. This CDR3 contains 13 residues. V was cut by 5 bases and J by 0 bases, with 7 bases left in between. In germline, CDR1 is SGHRS, CDR2 YFSETQ. The CDR3 DNA sequence: TGCGCCAGCAGGGAATCTAGCACAGATACGCAGTATTTT. Its translation: CASRESSTDTQYF.

In this sample, this clone turned up a few times. This chain uses TRBV5-1 with TRBJ2-1, with 7 bases matching TRBD1. The CDR3 spans 17 residues. Germline V CDR1 and CDR2: SGHRS, YFSETQ. V gave up 0 bases and J gave up 3 bases; unmatched junction bases: 9. The DNA for the CDR3 is TGCGCCAGCAGCTTGGCAGCCGGGACAGTTTTCTACAATGAGCAGTTCTTC. Amino acid sequence: CASSLAAGTVFYNEQFF.

The chain carries TRBV2 and TRBJ1-1; TRBD1 might be the D (6 bases). V shed 7 bases and J shed 11 bases, with 26 bases lying between them. Germline V gives CDR1 SNHLY, CDR2 FYNNEI. The CDR3 length is 15 residues. The CDR3 region is CASTNTVMGGAVAFF. As DNA, the CDR3 is TGTGCCAGCACCAACACCGTTATGGGGGGCGCGGTGGCTTTCTTT.

This clone has more than one count but fewer than ten. The chain uses TRBV6-6 and TRBJ1-2, with D maybe TRBD1 (6 bases). Germline V lookup: CDR1 MNHNY, CDR2 SVGAGI (reference sequence). The CDR3 runs 13 residues. Trimming removed 4 bases from V and 2 bases from J, with 8 bases in between. The CDR3 sequence: CASSSGTNYGYTF. In DNA form, the CDR3 reads TGTGCCAGCAGTTCGGGGACAAACTATGGCTACACCTTC.

The chain has TRBV7-9 and TRBJ2-3; 7 bases fit TRBD1. CDR1 and CDR2 from the germline V gene are SEHNR and FQNEAQ (reference sequence). The V segment lost 1 base and the J segment 4 bases; nucleotides outside the gene matches: 2. The CDR3 length is 14 residues. The CDR3 DNA sequence: TGTGCCAGCAGCTTAGGCAGGGGGTCAGATACGCAGTATTTT. Protein product: CASSLGRGSDTQYF.

The rearrangement joins TRBV7-9 to TRBJ2-3; unclear D gene. Trimming left V 2 bases short and J 4 bases short, with 4 bases between. This CDR3 has 12 residues. CDR1 is SEHNR, CDR2 FQNEAQ, per germline (reference sequence). The CDR3 sequence: CASSLLADTQYF. CDR3 in DNA: TGTGCCAGCAGCTTACTGGCAGATACGCAGTATTTT.

In this sample, this clone turned up a few times. DNA of the CDR3: TGCAGCGTTGAGGCCGGACTCCAAGAGACCCAGTACTTC. Translating gives CSVEAGLQETQYF. V gene TRBV29-1 combines with J gene TRBJ2-5, with D possibly TRBD2 on 5 matching bases. The CDR3 contains 13 residues. The germline CDR1 and CDR2 sequences are SQVTM and ANQGSEA. V gave up 3 bases and J gave up 1 base, with 9 bases separating them.

This sequence joins TRBV28 and TRBJ2-3, with a tentative D call TRBD1 (6 bases). The CDR3 runs to 16 residues. Trimming took off 1 base at V and 1 base at J, with 12 bases between the two ends. Per germline, CDR1 MDHEN and CDR2 SYDVKM. The CDR3 DNA is TGTGCCAGCAGTTTATCAGGGGCGTGGGGCACAGATACGCAGTATTTT. This translates into CASSLSGAWGTDTQYF.

The rearrangement joins TRBV5-1 to TRBJ2-5, with 12 nucleotides matching TRBD2. V dropped 5 bases and J dropped 4; count of bases not matched to a gene: 9. The CDR3 is 16 amino acids. CDR1 and CDR2 (germline): SGHRS, YFSETQ. CDR3 amino acids: CASRDGLLAGGETQYF. The CDR3 DNA sequence: TGCGCCAGCAGGGATGGATTACTAGCGGGGGGAGAGACCCAGTACTTC.

Only a few counts were recorded for this clone. V gene TRBV10-2 combines with J gene TRBJ2-3; no firm D call. CDR1 and CDR2 (germline): WSHSY, SAAADI. The CDR3 totals 13 residues. The V and J ends lost 2 bases and 3 bases respectively, with 6 bases between them. The CDR3 DNA sequence: TGCGCCAGCAGTGAGAGAGAAACAGATACGCAGTATTTT. It codes for CASSERETDTQYF.

A few counts support this clone. V is TRBV6-1 and J is TRBJ1-5; D might be TRBD1 (5 bases). The CDR3 has 15 residues. The V end lost 5 bases, the J end lost 7 bases, and 18 bases lay between the germline ends. Germline V lookup: CDR1 MNHNS, CDR2 SASEGT. CDR3 sequence (DNA): TGTGCCAGCAGTACAGATCTCGGGGGTGGACAGCCCCAGCATTTT. Protein: CASSTDLGGGQPQHF.

This clone was observed a few times. This chain uses TRBV20-1 with TRBJ1-2; D is possibly TRBD1 (6 bases). Trimming took off 5 bases at V and 8 bases at J, with 12 bases between the two ends. This CDR3 comprises 11 residues. CDR1 and CDR2 (germline): DFQATT, SNEGSKA (reference sequence). The CDR3 sequence: CSAVQGKGYTF. The DNA of the CDR3 is TGCAGTGCTGTACAGGGTAAAGGCTACACCTTC.

The rearrangement links TRBV30 to TRBJ1-1; D remains ambiguous. The germline V gene has CDR1 GTSNPN and CDR2 SVGIG (reference sequence). This CDR3 is built from 14 residues. The chain's CDR3 is CAHGLRAENTEAFF. CDR3 bases: TGTGCTCATGGACTTAGGGCAGAGAACACTGAAGCTTTCTTT.